This T cell receptor beta chain was identified in a study of OX40 agonist ivuxolimab in advanced cancers. Study-wide background: An agonistic human IgG2 monoclonal antibody against OX40 (CD134) was given. Study-wide results and caveats: Clonal expansion in partial responders at 0.1-3.0 mg/kg ranked among the lowest. Antigen specificity was not determined for the expanded peripheral T cells. Both CD4+ and CD8+ T cell populations in blood had undergone clonal expansion by week 6 at 0.1 to 3.0 mg/kg.

There are 15 residues in the CDR3. Trimming removed 3 bases from V and 8 bases from J; junction bases left unmatched: 5. Repertoires were generated with immunoSEQ multiplex PCR, while TCRdb's copy carries only in-frame clones and drops some. The sample yields tens of thousands of clones, approximately 84% seen once. Details on this clone: Its matching antigen is unknown.

The sequencing here drew on CD4+ or CD8+ T cells sorted from blood, taken in a trial of the OX40 agonist ivuxolimab. This sequence was found in an adult with an advanced solid tumor such as melanoma, head and neck, liver or kidney cancer. The chain combines TRBV23-1 with TRBJ2-1; TRBD1 aligns across 12 bases. TRBV23-1 is assigned to the ORF class and has an uncertain function. DNA for the CDR3: TGCGCCAGCAGTCATCCGGGACAGGGGGCGCATGAGCAGTTCTTC. Translated, it gives CASSHPGQGAHEQFF.